This TCR beta chain was sequenced in a study of shared clonotypes between healthy human individuals. V gave up 1 base and J gave up 8 bases, with 14 bases separating them. CDR3 length: 15 amino acids. Per the germline V gene, CDR1 is MDHEN and CDR2 is SYDVKM. The naive CD8 subset, CD45RO-negative cells positively selected for CCR7, excluded terminally differentiated effector memory CD45RA+ cells. Per the study methods: As immunoSEQ supplied junction-only sequences (without quality scores), filtering differed. Sequencing was performed with immunoSEQ multiplex PCR; in TCRdb, only in-frame clones are kept and a portion is missing. The V and J calls and clone size are taken from that table; D and trimming were inferred from the DNA. The data contain some 2 million clones, about 95% of them singletons.

This rearrangement joins TRBV28 to TRBJ1-4, with D hard to call. Sequencing used naive CD8+ T cells sorted from blood. The TCR originated in a man in his late teens or twenties in good health. In DNA, the CDR3 is TGTGCCAGCAGTTTATTATGGGTGGCCTCCGAAAAACTGTTTTTT. Translated, it gives CASSLLWVASEKLFF.